Presented here are 30 T cell receptor beta chains from one specimen sequenced in a study of early T cells in non-severe SARS-CoV-2 infection. A single record per CDR3 protein comes from TCRdb applying MiXCR to the 5' RACE reads. The profile shows tens of thousands of distinct CDR3 sequences, roughly a tenth of them singletons. Specimen: whole blood, collected at baseline. The receptors were sampled from an adult who was a healthcare worker with PCR-confirmed SARS-CoV-2 infection or an uninfected control (not recorded which).

This clonotype has just a few counts. As DNA, the CDR3 is TGTGCCAGTAGTAACCCGGGACATAAGAGCTACGAGCAGTACTTC. Encoded protein: CASSNPGHKSYEQYF. The chain has TRBV19 and TRBJ2-7; D is perhaps TRBD1 (6 bases). The CDR3 is 15 residues long. CDR1 is LNHDA, CDR2 SQIVND, per germline (reference sequence). The V end was cut by 4 bases, the J end by 3 bases, with 16 bases between. The full variable domain, rest sourced from reference TRBV19 and TRBJ2-7, is DGGITQSPKYLFRKEGQNVTLSCEQNLNHDAMYWYRQDPGQGLRLIYYSQIVNDFQKGDIAEGYSVSREKKESFPLTVTSAQKNPTAFYLCASSNPGHKSYEQYFGPGTRLTVT.

V gene TRBV3-1 combines with J gene TRBJ2-6; D remains unclear. Germline V gives CDR1 LGHDT, CDR2 YNNKEL (reference sequence). This CDR3 has 18 amino acids. The V end was cut by 0 bases, the J end by 0 bases, with 12 bases between. The CDR3 DNA sequence: TGTGCCAGCAGCCAAGACCCGGGCAGACCCTCTGGGGCCAACGTCCTGACTTTC. This gives the protein CASSQDPGRPSGANVLTF.

In regard to this clonotype: A much bigger clone sits one base away, suggesting this may be a read error. The rearrangement joins TRBV27 to TRBJ2-7; TRBD1 matches at 9 bases. This CDR3 is built from 14 residues. Germline V gene lookup returns CDR1 MNHEY and CDR2 SMNVEV (reference sequence). This chain's CDR3 is CAFQTGTGTYEQHF. The CDR3 DNA is TGTGCCTTCCAAACCGGGACAGGGACCTACGAGCAGCACTTC.

There are a few counts of this clonotype. V and J are TRBV24-1 and TRBJ2-3, with 12 bases fitting TRBD1. In germline, CDR1 is KGHDR, CDR2 SFDVKD. V dropped 7 bases and J dropped 5; count of bases not matched to a gene: 6. The CDR3 has 15 residues. The CDR3 DNA reads TGTGCCACCAGCTCGGGACAGGGGGCGCAAGATACGCAGTATTTT. Its protein is CATSSGQGAQDTQYF.

The chain is built from TRBV9 and TRBJ2-1; tentatively, D is TRBD2 (5 bases). Germline CDR1 reads SGDLS; CDR2 reads YYNGEE. The V and J ends lost 0 bases and 0 bases respectively, with 10 bases between them. This CDR3 is built from 16 residues. The DNA for the CDR3 is TGTGCCAGCAGCGTAGATCCGGGGAGCTCCTACAATGAGCAGTTCTTC. It translates to CASSVDPGSSYNEQFF.

The table lists this clonotype with many counts. V usage is TRBV9 and J usage is TRBJ2-1, with 7 bases lining up with TRBD2. V lost 4 bases to trimming and J lost 5 bases; unmatched junction nucleotides: 9. CDR1 is SGDLS and CDR2 is YYNGEE in the germline V gene. This CDR3 comprises 15 residues. CDR3 sequence: CASSPRPTSNNEQFF. The CDR3 region has the DNA TGTGCCAGCAGCCCACGACCGACTAGCAACAATGAGCAGTTCTTC.

A few counts support this clonotype. The J gene is TRBJ1-1, the V gene TRBV20-1; no definite D call. Trimming cost V 6 bases and J 5 bases, with 10 bases left between them. The CDR3 covers 11 residues. Germline CDR1 and CDR2: DFQATT and SNEGSKA (reference sequence). DNA for the CDR3: TGCAGTGCAAACGGAGGGACTGAAGCTTTCTTT. Translated: CSANGGTEAFF.

The chain links TRBV3-1 to TRBJ1-4; D not certain. The V end was cut by 5 bases, the J end by 4 bases, with 14 bases between. From germline, CDR1 is LGHDT and CDR2 YNNKEL (reference sequence). The length of the CDR3 is 15 residues. DNA for the CDR3: TGTGCCAGCAGCTTGACGACTGGCGGTAATGAAAAACTGTTTTTT. Its translation: CASSLTTGGNEKLFF.

The sample holds many counts of this clonotype. The chain has TRBV2 and TRBJ2-7, with TRBD2 matching over 8 bases. The J segment lost 6 bases and the V segment lost 0 bases, leaving 13 bases of the junction unmatched. This CDR3 spans 17 amino acids. Germline values: CDR1 SNHLY, CDR2 FYNNEI. CDR3 residues: CASSEAPGGPRISEQYF. CDR3 coding DNA: TGTGCCAGCAGTGAAGCGCCGGGGGGGCCAAGAATTTCCGAGCAGTACTTC.

V usage is TRBV29-1 and J usage is TRBJ2-2, with 14 bases that match TRBD2. The CDR3 runs 16 residues. Germline CDR1 is SQVTM and CDR2 is ANQGSEA. V shed 6 bases and J 2 bases; nucleotides not matched to a gene: 5. CDR3 nucleotides: TGCAGCGTCTCCGGACTAGCGGGGGGTAACACCGGGGAGCTGTTTTTT. This codes for CSVSGLAGGNTGELFF.

The rearrangement uses TRBV11-2 and TRBJ2-7, with D tentatively TRBD1 or TRBD2 (5 bases each). V was clipped by 2 bases and J by 0 bases, with 17 bases between them. Germline CDR1 reads SGHAT; CDR2 reads FQNNGV. The CDR3 runs 17 residues. The CDR3 loop reads CASSLHTGTSSSYEQYF. The CDR3 DNA follows: TGTGCCAGCAGCTTACATACCGGGACGTCCAGCTCCTACGAGCAGTACTTC. Drawing the rest from reference TRBV11-2 and TRBJ2-7, the complete variable domain is EAGVAQSPRYKIIEKRQSVAFWCNPISGHATLYWYQQILGQGPKLLIQFQNNGVVDDSQLPKDRFSAERLKGVDSTLKIQPAKLEDSAVYLCASSLHTGTSSSYEQYFGPGTRLTVT.

The J gene is TRBJ2-3, the V gene TRBV7-8; 8 bases fit TRBD2. The germline V gene has CDR1 SGHVS and CDR2 FQNEAQ. The trim removed 4 bases at V and 5 bases at J, leaving 5 bases unmatched. CDR3 length: 14 residues. The CDR3 nucleotides read TGTGCCAGCAGCTCTGGAGCGGGGGAAGATACGCAGTATTTT. It codes for CASSSGAGEDTQYF.

In this sample, this clonotype turned up many times. The chain links TRBV4-1 to TRBJ2-1; 7 nucleotides align to TRBD2. The CDR3 has 16 amino acids. V shed 0 bases and J 9 bases; nucleotides not matched to a gene: 11. Germline V gene sequence: CDR1 MGHRA, CDR2 YSYEKL. The CDR3 is CASSQDSGGRKGEQFF. The DNA for the CDR3 is TGCGCCAGCAGCCAAGATTCGGGGGGAAGGAAGGGTGAGCAGTTCTTC.

The V and J genes are TRBV4-1 and TRBJ2-3; D not resolved. The germline V gene has CDR1 MGHRA and CDR2 YSYEKL. Trimming cost V 1 base and J 1 base, with 9 bases left between them. This CDR3 is 15 amino acids long. CDR3 nucleotide sequence: TGCGCCAGCAGCCAAGCACTACCAGGCACAGATACGCAGTATTTT. Its protein is CASSQALPGTDTQYF.

This clonotype occurred a few times. This rearrangement joins TRBV11-2 to TRBJ1-1, with a weak D call TRBD1 (5 bases). This CDR3 has 13 residues. Germline V gene data show CDR1 as SGHAT and CDR2 as FQNNGV. V gave up 1 base and J gave up 11 bases, with 14 bases separating them. The DNA of the CDR3 is TGTGCCAGCAGCTTAGCCGGGGCGGATTTGGCTTTCTTT. It yields the protein CASSLAGADLAFF.

This chain joins TRBV6-5 and TRBJ1-6; D remains ambiguous. The CDR3 extends over 15 amino acids. CDR1 and CDR2 from the germline V gene are MNHEY and SVGAGI. Trimming took off 1 base at V and 1 base at J, with 5 bases between the two ends. In DNA, the CDR3 is TGTGCCAGCAGTTACTTGGGTTCCTATAATTCACCCCTCCACTTT. Residues: CASSYLGSYNSPLHF.

The rearrangement joins TRBV10-3 to TRBJ2-3, with 10 positions matching TRBD2. Germline lookup yields CDR1 ENHRY and CDR2 SYGVKD. This CDR3 region has 16 residues. V was clipped by 3 bases and J by 1 base; unmatched bases: 4. CDR3 sequence: CAISDLAGVRTDTQYF. As DNA, the CDR3 is TGTGCCATCAGTGACCTAGCGGGGGTCCGCACAGATACGCAGTATTTT.

The chain carries TRBV11-3 and TRBJ2-6, with D hard to call. Germline V lookup: CDR1 SGHNT, CDR2 YENEEA. V was pared by 1 base and J by 4 bases, with 14 bases between. The length of the CDR3 is 17 residues. The CDR3 reads CASSLGLADLGANVLTF. CDR3 DNA sequence: TGTGCCAGCAGCTTAGGTTTAGCCGACCTCGGGGCCAACGTCCTGACTTTC. The variable domain in full, with the rest retrieved from reference TRBV11-3 and TRBJ2-6, is EAGVVQSPRYKIIEKKQPVAFWCNPISGHNTLYWYLQNLGQGPELLIRYENEEAVDDSQLPKDRFSAERLKGVDSTLKIQPAELGDSAVYLCASSLGLADLGANVLTFGAGSRLTVL.

At least ten counts were recorded for this clonotype. The V and J genes are TRBV4-3 and TRBJ2-2, with 9 positions matching TRBD2. The CDR3 sequence is 17 residues long. V trimming: 1 base; J trimming: 5 bases; junction bases outside the gene matches: 8. Germline V gene sequence: CDR1 LGHNA, CDR2 YSLEER. CDR3: CASSQGLAGEGTGELFF. The CDR3 nucleotides read TGCGCCAGCAGCCAAGGATTAGCGGGGGAGGGGACCGGGGAGCTGTTTTTT.

The sample holds many counts of this clonotype. V gene TRBV7-6 combines with J gene TRBJ2-1, with D uncertain. The CDR3 extends over 16 amino acids. Germline-derived CDR1 and CDR2 are SGHVS and FNYEAQ. The ends were cut back, 1 base at V and 0 bases at J, with 10 bases in the middle. This CDR3 is CASSLDSPVSYNEQFF. CDR3 DNA sequence: TGTGCCAGCAGCTTAGATAGTCCAGTCTCCTACAATGAGCAGTTCTTC.

The chain is built from TRBV20-1 and TRBJ2-7; tentative D call: TRBD1 (6 bases). Germline V gives CDR1 DFQATT, CDR2 SNEGSKA (reference sequence). CDR3 length: 12 amino acids. The V end was cut by 6 bases, the J end by 5 bases, with 14 bases between. This CDR3 reads CSAAPDSHEQYF. CDR3 sequence (DNA): TGCAGTGCGGCGCCGGACAGCCACGAGCAGTACTTC.

This clonotype was counted a few times. V is TRBV3-1 and J is TRBJ2-3; no clear D. The V gene lost 0 bases and the J gene lost 4 bases, with 11 bases spanning the gap. The CDR3 is 15 residues long. Germline-derived CDR1 and CDR2 are LGHDT and YNNKEL (reference sequence). CDR3 nucleotides: TGTGCCAGCAGCCAAGATTGGTCCCTCTCAGATACGCAGTATTTT. Translated, it gives CASSQDWSLSDTQYF.

The chain employs TRBV6-5 and TRBJ2-7; 9 positions match TRBD1. J gave up 1 base and V 8 bases, and 6 bases lay outside the gene matches. CDR1 is MNHEY, CDR2 SVGAGI, per germline. This CDR3 region has 14 residues. The CDR3 DNA is TGTGCCAGCGCTCGGGACAGGGCTTCCTACGAGCAGTACTTC. Translating gives CASARDRASYEQYF.

This clonotype was counted a few times. The gene calls are TRBV12-3 or TRBV12-4 and TRBJ1-5; maybe TRBD1 (6 bases). The CDR3 length is 13 residues. V was cut by 5 bases and J by 8 bases, with 13 bases left in between. CDR3 region: CASSADRSKPQHF. CDR3 DNA sequence: TGTGCCAGCAGTGCAGACAGGTCTAAGCCCCAGCATTTT.

This clonotype was detected a few times. This chain connects TRBV12-3 or TRBV12-4 to TRBJ1-3; TRBD1 agrees at 10 bases. This CDR3 contains 14 residues. V shed 5 bases, J shed 6 bases, and the junction held 4 bases outside the gene matches. The CDR3 sequence: CASSHDRGQNTIYF. In DNA, the CDR3 is TGTGCCAGCAGTCATGACAGGGGGCAAAACACCATATATTTT.

The CDR3 DNA follows: TGTGCCAGCAGCGTAGAAGGGCGGACACAAGAGACCCAGTACTTC. It translates to CASSVEGRTQETQYF. The chain joins TRBV9 to TRBJ2-5, with TRBD1 as a possible D gene (5 bases). V lost 0 bases and J 2 bases, leaving 11 bases between the germline ends. The germline CDR1 and CDR2 sequences are SGDLS and YYNGEE. The CDR3 length is 15 residues. Full variable domain (outside the CDR3, taken from reference TRBV9 and TRBJ2-5): DSGVTQTPKHLITATGQRVTLRCSPRSGDLSVYWYQQSLDQGLQFLIQYYNGEERAKGNILERFSAQQFPDLHSELNLSSLELGDSALYFCASSVEGRTQETQYFGPGTRLLVL.

This clonotype has just a few counts. The J gene is TRBJ1-1, the V gene TRBV21-1; the tabulated D call, TRBD1, remains unverified against the DNA. TRBV21-1 is labeled a pseudogene. This CDR3 has 14 amino acids. The CDR3 DNA sequence: TGTGCCAGCAGCTGGGACAGGACGAACACTGAAGCTTTCTTT. Protein sequence: CASSWDRTNTEAFF.

This clonotype was observed at least ten times. The chain joins TRBV15 to TRBJ2-4; D might be TRBD1 (6 bases). CDR3 length equals 16 residues. The V end was cut by 5 bases, the J end by 0 bases, with 14 bases between. Germline V lookup: CDR1 LNHNV, CDR2 YYDKDF (reference sequence). The DNA for the CDR3 is TGTGCCACCAGCCCGGTGGACAGAGCAGCCAAAAACATTCAGTACTTC. This translates into CATSPVDRAAKNIQYF.

This chain joins TRBV20-1 and TRBJ1-6, with D tentatively TRBD1 (5 bases). This CDR3 region has 14 residues. The germline V and J ends were trimmed by 0 bases and 9 bases, with 12 bases remaining between them. CDR1 DFQATT and CDR2 SNEGSKA come from the germline V gene (reference sequence). CDR3 sequence: CSARDQGRFSPLHF. CDR3 nucleotides: TGCAGTGCTAGAGATCAGGGAAGGTTTTCACCCCTCCACTTT.

This clonotype was observed at least ten times. The chain is built from TRBV2 and TRBJ1-3; no clear D gene. The germline CDR1 and CDR2 sequences are SNHLY and FYNNEI. The CDR3 has 13 residues. The ends were cut back, 6 bases at V and 6 bases at J, with 12 bases in the middle. CDR3: CASRTEAENTIYF. CDR3 coding DNA: TGTGCCAGCAGGACCGAGGCAGAAAACACCATATATTTT. Using reference TRBV2 and TRBJ1-3 for the parts outside the CDR3, the full variable domain is EPEVTQTPSHQVTQMGQEVILRCVPISNHLYFYWYRQILGQKVEFLVSFYNNEISEKSEIFDDQFSVERPDGSNFTLKIRSTKLEDSAMYFCASRTEAENTIYFGEGSWLTVV.